This is a list of T cell receptor beta chains from one sample in a study of blood T cell repertoires in COVID-19. The table came from immunoSEQ multiplex PCR; TCRdb's copy has only in-frame clones and leaves some out. Here the sample spans nearly 400,000 clones, around nine tenths being singletons. The sample taken for sequencing was PBMCs or T cells enriched from blood (not recorded which). The receptors were gathered from a woman younger than 45 who had recovered from COVID-19. Each CDR3 is given with its conserved first and last residue. The D gene is left open where the match is weak. Only part of the rows carry a size: once, few, many, or a class if the clone is expanded.

CDR3 DNA: TGTGCCAGCAGCCGAACAGGGGATGGTACCGGGGAGCTGTTTTTT
CDR3 protein: CASSRTGDGTGELFF
V gene: TRBV11-2
clone size: -
D gene: TRBD1
CDR3 length: 15
J gene: TRBJ2-2

CDR3 DNA: TGTGCCAGCTCACGGGCAGGTACTGCGAACACCGGGGAGCTGTTTTTT
CDR3 protein: CASSRAGTANTGELFF
V gene: TRBV18
clone size: -
D gene: -
CDR3 length: 16
J gene: TRBJ2-2

CDR3 DNA: TGTGCCAGCAGCTTACAATGGGAGGACGAGCAGTACTTC
CDR3 protein: CASSLQWEDEQYF
V gene: TRBV7-2
clone size: -
D gene: -
CDR3 length: 13
J gene: TRBJ2-7

CDR3 DNA: TGTGCCAGCTCACCAAACGGACAGGGATCGTGGAATGAGCAGTTCTTC
CDR3 protein: CASSPNGQGSWNEQFF
V gene: TRBV18
clone size: -
D gene: TRBD1
CDR3 length: 16
J gene: TRBJ2-1

CDR3 DNA: TGTGCCAGCAGCCCGAAGGGGACAAGGAACTACTTC
CDR3 protein: CASSPKGTRNYF
V gene: TRBV14
clone size: -
D gene: -
CDR3 length: 12
J gene: TRBJ2-5

CDR3 DNA: TGTGCCAGCAGTTGGGGAAGCGGGGGGCTCCTCGAGCAGTACTTC
CDR3 protein: CASSWGSGGLLEQYF
V gene: TRBV28
clone size: -
D gene: TRBD2
CDR3 length: 15
J gene: TRBJ2-7

CDR3 DNA: TGTGCCAGCAGTTACTCGAGACAGGCGGATTCACCCCTCCACTTT
CDR3 protein: CASSYSRQADSPLHF
V gene: TRBV6-2/TRBV6-3
clone size: -
D gene: -
CDR3 length: 15
J gene: TRBJ1-6

CDR3 DNA: TGTGCCAGCAGTTTAGGGGGACAGGGAAGTGGCTACACCTTC
CDR3 protein: CASSLGGQGSGYTF
V gene: TRBV27
clone size: -
D gene: TRBD1
CDR3 length: 14
J gene: TRBJ1-2

CDR3 DNA: TGTGCCACCAGCAGAGTGGTCCAGGGGGGAGGAAACACCATATATTTT
CDR3 protein: CATSRVVQGGGNTIYF
V gene: TRBV15
clone size: -
D gene: TRBD1
CDR3 length: 16
J gene: TRBJ1-3

CDR3 DNA: TGTGCCAGCAGCTCCCAACTTAGTGGCTACACCTTC
CDR3 protein: CASSSQLSGYTF
V gene: TRBV5-6
clone size: -
D gene: -
CDR3 length: 12
J gene: TRBJ1-2

CDR3 DNA: TGTGCCAGCAGTCCCCTGGGGAGGCGGTATGGCTACACCTTC
CDR3 protein: CASSPLGRRYGYTF
V gene: TRBV6-5
clone size: once
D gene: -
CDR3 length: 14
J gene: TRBJ1-2

CDR3 DNA: TGTGCCAGCAGTTTACCCCTCACCCCACAGGGTTTC
CDR3 protein: CASSLPLTPQGF
V gene: TRBV27
clone size: -
D gene: -
CDR3 length: 12
J gene: TRBJ2-7

CDR3 DNA: TGTGCCAGCAGCTTTCGTGGCAGGGTTATCGACGAGCAGTACTTC
CDR3 protein: CASSFRGRVIDEQYF
V gene: TRBV7-9
clone size: -
D gene: -
CDR3 length: 15
J gene: TRBJ2-7

CDR3 DNA: TGTGCCAGCTCACCACTCGAAGGGGTACGGAATGAGCAGTTCTTC
CDR3 protein: CASSPLEGVRNEQFF
V gene: TRBV18
clone size: -
D gene: -
CDR3 length: 15
J gene: TRBJ2-1

CDR3 DNA: TGTGCCAGCAGCTTGAGAACGAGGACTAGCGGGGGGGACCAAGAGACCCAGTACTTC
CDR3 protein: CASSLRTRTSGGDQETQYF
V gene: TRBV5-5
clone size: -
D gene: TRBD2
CDR3 length: 19
J gene: TRBJ2-5

CDR3 DNA: TGCAGCGTTGATGAGGGTCGGCCCTTCTCCTACAATGAGCAGTTCTTC
CDR3 protein: CSVDEGRPFSYNEQFF
V gene: TRBV29-1
clone size: -
D gene: -
CDR3 length: 16
J gene: TRBJ2-1

CDR3 DNA: TGTGCCTGGAAAGGTGGGGGGACCTACGAGCAGTACTTC
CDR3 protein: CAWKGGGTYEQYF
V gene: TRBV30
clone size: -
D gene: -
CDR3 length: 13
J gene: TRBJ2-7

CDR3 DNA: TGTGCCAGCAGCCGAATCGACAGCGAGAGCTATGGCTACACCTTC
CDR3 protein: CASSRIDSESYGYTF
V gene: TRBV28
clone size: -
D gene: -
CDR3 length: 15
J gene: TRBJ1-2

CDR3 DNA: TGTGCCAGCAGTCCCTGGGACAGGGGGCCGAACACTGAAGCTTTCTTT
CDR3 protein: CASSPWDRGPNTEAFF
V gene: TRBV27
clone size: -
D gene: TRBD1
CDR3 length: 16
J gene: TRBJ1-1

CDR3 DNA: TGCGCCAGCAGCCAAACGTCGACAGGGGCCTACGAGCAGTACTTC
CDR3 protein: CASSQTSTGAYEQYF
V gene: TRBV4-3
clone size: -
D gene: TRBD1
CDR3 length: 15
J gene: TRBJ2-7

CDR3 DNA: TGTGCCAGCAGGGACAGGGGGCGAATTAGGACAGATACGCAGTATTTT
CDR3 protein: CASRDRGRIRTDTQYF
V gene: TRBV28
clone size: -
D gene: TRBD1
CDR3 length: 16
J gene: TRBJ2-3

CDR3 DNA: TGTGCCAGCAGCAACGGGGGTTACACCGGGGAGCTGTTTTTT
CDR3 protein: CASSNGGYTGELFF
V gene: TRBV5-4
clone size: -
D gene: -
CDR3 length: 14
J gene: TRBJ2-2

CDR3 DNA: TGCGCCAGCAGCAGGACACTAGCCAAAAACATTCAGTACTTC
CDR3 protein: CASSRTLAKNIQYF
V gene: TRBV5-1
clone size: -
D gene: -
CDR3 length: 14
J gene: TRBJ2-4

CDR3 DNA: TGCGCCAGCAAGACCCGGGACAGGGAAAGGAATGAGCAGTTCTTC
CDR3 protein: CASKTRDRERNEQFF
V gene: TRBV10-1
clone size: -
D gene: TRBD1
CDR3 length: 15
J gene: TRBJ2-1

CDR3 DNA: TGTGCCAGCAGGGGCCCAAACTGGGTCTACGAGCAGTACTTC
CDR3 protein: CASRGPNWVYEQYF
V gene: TRBV7-2
clone size: -
D gene: -
CDR3 length: 14
J gene: TRBJ2-7

CDR3 DNA: TGTGCCAGCAGTTTAAGCGGAGGGACAGATAACACCGGGGAGCTGTTTTTT
CDR3 protein: CASSLSGGTDNTGELFF
V gene: TRBV27
clone size: once
D gene: -
CDR3 length: 17
J gene: TRBJ2-2

CDR3 DNA: TGTGCCAGCAGCCCTAGACAGGGACAGCCCCAGCATTTT
CDR3 protein: CASSPRQGQPQHF
V gene: TRBV3-1/TRBV3-2
clone size: -
D gene: TRBD1
CDR3 length: 13
J gene: TRBJ1-5

CDR3 DNA: TGTGCCAGCAGCCAAGAAGAGGGAGATGGCTACACCTTC
CDR3 protein: CASSQEEGDGYTF
V gene: TRBV3-1/TRBV3-2
clone size: -
D gene: -
CDR3 length: 13
J gene: TRBJ1-2

CDR3 DNA: TGTGCCAGCAGTTTTGGGGAGGACTATGGCTACACCTTC
CDR3 protein: CASSFGEDYGYTF
V gene: TRBV28
clone size: -
D gene: -
CDR3 length: 13
J gene: TRBJ1-2

CDR3 DNA: TGTGCCAGCAGCTCAAGGGACTCATCAAATCAGCCCCAGCATTTT
CDR3 protein: CASSSRDSSNQPQHF
V gene: TRBV11-2
clone size: -
D gene: -
CDR3 length: 15
J gene: TRBJ1-5

CDR3 DNA: TGTGCCAGCAGTCCCCCTACTGGGCAGGTACTTGAAGCTTTCTTT
CDR3 protein: CASSPPTGQVLEAFF
V gene: TRBV28
clone size: -
D gene: -
CDR3 length: 15
J gene: TRBJ1-1

CDR3 DNA: TGTGCCACCAGCGCGGGACCTCACACTGCTAACTCTGGAAACACCATATATTTT
CDR3 protein: CATSAGPHTANSGNTIYF
V gene: TRBV24-1
clone size: -
D gene: -
CDR3 length: 18
J gene: TRBJ1-3

CDR3 DNA: TGTGCCAGCAGGACGGACAGTCTCTCTGGAAACACCATATATTTT
CDR3 protein: CASRTDSLSGNTIYF
V gene: TRBV6-4
clone size: -
D gene: -
CDR3 length: 15
J gene: TRBJ1-3

CDR3 DNA: TGCGCCAGCAGATCAGGGTTGTCCTATAATTCACCCCTCCACTTT
CDR3 protein: CASRSGLSYNSPLHF
V gene: TRBV5-1
clone size: once
D gene: -
CDR3 length: 15
J gene: TRBJ1-6

CDR3 DNA: TGCGCCAGCAGCTTGCAGGGGGCCACTGAAGCTTTCTTT
CDR3 protein: CASSLQGATEAFF
V gene: TRBV5-1
clone size: once
D gene: TRBD1
CDR3 length: 13
J gene: TRBJ1-1

CDR3 DNA: TGTGCCAGCAGCCCTACAATCGACAGCAATGAGCAGTTCTTC
CDR3 protein: CASSPTIDSNEQFF
V gene: TRBV7-3
clone size: -
D gene: -
CDR3 length: 14
J gene: TRBJ2-1

CDR3 DNA: TGTGCCAGCAGCTTAAATACGGGAGGCACCGGGGAGCTGTTTTTT
CDR3 protein: CASSLNTGGTGELFF
V gene: TRBV7-3
clone size: -
D gene: TRBD2
CDR3 length: 15
J gene: TRBJ2-2

CDR3 DNA: TGTGCAAGTCGCTTCAAATTGAACACCGGGGAGCTGTTTTTT
CDR3 protein: CASRFKLNTGELFF
V gene: TRBV12-2
clone size: -
D gene: -
CDR3 length: 14
J gene: TRBJ2-2

CDR3 DNA: TGTGCCAGCAGCCCCGAAAGGGGTTGGAACAATGAGCAGTTCTTC
CDR3 protein: CASSPERGWNNEQFF
V gene: TRBV11-3
clone size: -
D gene: -
CDR3 length: 15
J gene: TRBJ2-1